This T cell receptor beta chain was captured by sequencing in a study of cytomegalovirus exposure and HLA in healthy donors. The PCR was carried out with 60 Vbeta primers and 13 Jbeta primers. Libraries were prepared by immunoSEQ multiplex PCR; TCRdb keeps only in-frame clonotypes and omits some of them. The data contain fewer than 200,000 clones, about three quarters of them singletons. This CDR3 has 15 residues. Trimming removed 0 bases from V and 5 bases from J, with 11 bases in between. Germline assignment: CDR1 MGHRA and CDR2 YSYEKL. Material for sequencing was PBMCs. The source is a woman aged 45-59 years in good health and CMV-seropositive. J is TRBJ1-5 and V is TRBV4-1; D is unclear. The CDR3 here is CASSQDQDTYQPQHF. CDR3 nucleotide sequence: TGCGCCAGCAGCCAAGATCAAGACACCTATCAGCCCCAGCATTTT.